Listed here is a single T cell receptor beta chain. Produced via immunoSEQ multiplex PCR; TCRdb's table is partial and in-frame only. The repertoire holds 60,000 to 85,000 clones, with 79% as singletons. This sample stems from a study of blood T cell repertoires in COVID-19. Per the germline V gene, CDR1 is MDHEN and CDR2 is SYDVKM. The CDR3 sequence is 14 residues long. Trimming removed 5 bases from V and 5 bases from J, with 14 bases in between. Sequenced sample: peripheral blood. This sequence was found in a woman aged 60 to 75 with acute or convalescent COVID-19. The chain uses TRBV28 and TRBJ2-3; possible D gene TRBD1, 6 bases. The CDR3 coding sequence is TGTGCCAGCAGTCTCGCCGGGACAAGAGATACGCAGTATTTT. Protein sequence: CASSLAGTRDTQYF.